The 4 T cell receptor beta chains below come from one sample, sequenced in a study of identical twins. TCRdb analysed the 5' RACE reads with MiXCR anew, one entry per CDR3 protein. The sample shows under 1 million distinct CDR3 sequences, around an eighth of them seen only once. Another study also made use of these data, one on yellow fever vaccine responses in identical twins.

The material sequenced was PBMCs. Source of these receptors: a young woman in good health.

This clonotype appeared a few times. The rearrangement uses TRBV5-1 and TRBJ2-1; D not certain. This CDR3 has 14 amino acids. Germline-derived CDR1 and CDR2 are SGHRS and YFSETQ. V lost 1 base, J lost 3 bases, and 8 bases lay in between. CDR3 sequence (DNA): TGCGCCAGCAGCTTGTTAAGAGACTACAATGAGCAGTTCTTC. Protein: CASSLLRDYNEQFF.

This clonotype has at least ten counts. The chain combines TRBV2 with TRBJ2-7, with D unclear. Per the germline V gene, CDR1 is SNHLY and CDR2 is FYNNEI. The CDR3 has 14 amino acids. Trimming cost V 3 bases and J 1 base, with 10 bases left between them. The CDR3 region has the DNA TGTGCCAGCAGTGATGGGGAAGCTTCCTACGAGCAGTACGTC. It codes for CASSDGEASYEQYV.

The V and J genes are TRBV12-3 or TRBV12-4 and TRBJ2-5, with TRBD1 matching 8 bases. The CDR3 has 14 amino acids. The J segment lost 2 bases and the V segment lost 6 bases, leaving 5 bases of the junction unmatched. The CDR3 bases are TGTGCCAGCAGGAGGACAGGGAAACAAGAGACCCAGTACTTC. This sequence encodes CASRRTGKQETQYF.

The chain joins TRBV25-1 to TRBJ1-1, with D tentatively TRBD1 (6 bases). CDR1 and CDR2 from the germline V gene are MGHDK and SYGVNS. Trimming took off 3 bases at V and 1 base at J, with 9 bases between the two ends. CDR3 length: 14 amino acids. The CDR3 loop reads CASSEGAENTEAFF. Written as DNA, the CDR3 is TGTGCCAGCAGTGAGGGGGCAGAGAACACTGAAGCTTTCTTT.